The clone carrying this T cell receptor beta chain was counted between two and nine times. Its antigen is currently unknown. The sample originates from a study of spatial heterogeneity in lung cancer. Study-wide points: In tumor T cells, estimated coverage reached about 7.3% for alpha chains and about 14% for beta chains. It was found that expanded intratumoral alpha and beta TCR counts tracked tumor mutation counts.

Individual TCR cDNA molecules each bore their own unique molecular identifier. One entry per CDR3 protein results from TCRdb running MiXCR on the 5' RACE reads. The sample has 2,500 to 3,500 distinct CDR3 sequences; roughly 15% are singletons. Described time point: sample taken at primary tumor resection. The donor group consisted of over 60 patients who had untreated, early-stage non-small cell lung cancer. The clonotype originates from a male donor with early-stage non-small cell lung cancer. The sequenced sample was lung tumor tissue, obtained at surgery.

This CDR3 reads CASSLLAGDEEKLFF. The DNA for the CDR3 is TGCGCCAGCAGCTTGCTCGCAGGGGATGAGGAAAAACTGTTTTTT. The gene calls are TRBV5-1 and TRBJ1-4; tentative D call: TRBD1 (6 bases). The CDR3 has 15 residues. Trimming stripped 1 base from V and 8 bases from J, with 15 bases between. Germline V gene lookup returns CDR1 SGHRS and CDR2 YFSETQ.